The 5 T cell receptor beta chains presented below share a single source sample, sequenced in a study of Tregs in tolerant kidney transplant recipients. Produced via immunoSEQ multiplex PCR; TCRdb's table is partial and in-frame only. The data show 90,000 or so clones, 93% seen once. Related graft donors supplied nonmyeloablative bone marrow transplants, and mixed chimerism was transient. The sample was CD4+ T cells from blood (PBMCs), taken 12 months after the transplant. The source is a human patient who received a combined kidney and bone marrow transplant. Some of the T cells may derive from the graft donor.

This sequence joins TRBV9 and TRBJ2-3; perhaps TRBD2 as D (6 bases). The CDR3 length is 15 residues. Germline V gene data show CDR1 as SGDLS and CDR2 as YYNGEE. V lost 2 bases to trimming and J lost 6 bases, with 16 bases between them. CDR3 sequence reads: CASSVISGNRDTQYF. The CDR3 region has the DNA TGTGCCAGCAGCGTGATTAGCGGTAATAGGGATACGCAGTATTTT.

The chain couples TRBV18 to TRBJ2-3, with 7 bases lining up with TRBD2. Germline assignment: CDR1 KGHSH and CDR2 LQKENI. The trim removed 5 bases at V and 4 bases at J, leaving 6 bases unmatched. The length of the CDR3 is 14 residues. This chain's CDR3 is CASSTGLVPDTQYF. The CDR3 DNA is TGTGCCAGCTCAACCGGACTAGTCCCAGATACGCAGTATTTT. Filled out from reference TRBV18 and TRBJ2-3, the complete variable domain reads NAGVMQNPRHLVRRRGQEARLRCSPMKGHSHVYWYRQLPEEGLKFMVYLQKENIIDESGMPKERFSAEFPKEGPSILRIQQVVRGDSAAYFCASSTGLVPDTQYFGPGTRLTVL.

The gene calls are TRBV19 and TRBJ2-2; D remains unclear. V lost 6 bases and J lost 1, with 12 bases in between. Per germline, CDR1 LNHDA and CDR2 SQIVND (reference sequence). This CDR3 is 15 amino acids long. CDR3 in amino acids: CASSGSRLNTGELFF. The CDR3 coding sequence is TGTGCCAGTAGCGGTAGCCGGCTGAACACCGGGGAGCTGTTTTTT.

A word on this clone: Other nucleotide sequences in the sample specify the same CDR3. This sequence joins TRBV4-3 and TRBJ2-3; 9 positions agree with TRBD2. This CDR3 comprises 18 residues. The germline V gene encodes CDR1 LGHNA and CDR2 YSLEER. Trimming removed 1 base from V and 1 base from J; junction bases left unmatched: 9. The CDR3 DNA follows: TGCGCCAGCAGCCAAGCATCCATAGCGGGGGTACGCACAGATACGCAGTATTTT. Translating gives CASSQASIAGVRTDTQYF.

The V and J genes are TRBV19 and TRBJ1-5; 11 nucleotides agree with TRBD1. The germline CDR1 and CDR2 sequences are LNHDA and SQIVND (reference sequence). The V gene end was trimmed by 7 bases and the J gene end by 1 base; junction bases not matched to a gene: 9. The length of the CDR3 is 17 residues. CDR3 in amino acids: CASKTRTGGLSNQPQHF. The CDR3 region has the DNA TGTGCCAGTAAAACCCGGACAGGGGGCTTGAGCAATCAGCCCCAGCATTTT.